Presented here are 24 T cell receptor beta chains from one specimen sequenced in a study of blood T cell repertoires in COVID-19. Profiling relied on immunoSEQ multiplex PCR, and the TCRdb table lists in-frame clones only, not all of them. The sample holds hundreds of thousands of clones, 88% seen once. What was sequenced was peripheral blood. These receptors were taken from a woman in her 70s with COVID-19, enrolled during active disease.

This chain connects TRBV23-1 to TRBJ1-4, with no clear D. Being an ORF, TRBV23-1 has a function that is uncertain. The CDR3 has 8 residues. V lost 11 bases to trimming and J lost 11 bases, with 6 bases between them. CDR3 amino acids: CAQLKLFF. DNA of the CDR3: TGCGCCCAACTTAAACTGTTTTTT.

The V and J genes are TRBV19 and TRBJ1-5, with D unresolved. Trimming left V 9 bases short and J 3 bases short, with 15 bases between. CDR1 LNHDA and CDR2 SQIVND come from the germline V gene (reference sequence). This CDR3 has 14 residues. CDR3 residues: CASRTKAINQPQHF. CDR3 coding DNA: TGTGCCAGCCGGACTAAAGCGATCAATCAGCCCCAGCATTTT.

The chain combines TRBV2 with TRBJ2-3; 16 bases map to TRBD2. Trimming cost V 5 bases and J 8 bases; bases outside gene matches: 4. The CDR3 sequence is 15 residues long. The V gene's germline CDR1 is SNHLY and CDR2 FYNNEI. CDR3 protein: CASSPGTSGGGTQYF. CDR3 in DNA: TGTGCCAGCAGTCCAGGGACTAGCGGGGGGGGTACGCAGTATTTT.

The chain couples TRBV29-1 to TRBJ2-3; D call uncertain. The V and J ends lost 3 bases and 4 bases respectively, with 8 bases between them. Germline values: CDR1 SQVTM, CDR2 ANQGSEA. This CDR3 has 12 residues. CDR3 coding DNA: TGCAGCGTTGAGGGCAACTCAGATACGCAGTATTTT. It specifies CSVEGNSDTQYF.

The chain employs TRBV7-2 and TRBJ1-2, with D perhaps matching TRBD1 (5 bases). The CDR3 is 14 amino acids. Germline V gene lookup returns CDR1 SGHTA and CDR2 FQGNSA. Trimming pared 5 bases from V and 8 bases from J, leaving 18 bases between. The CDR3 reads CASSTPEVQGGYTF. CDR3 DNA: TGTGCCAGCAGCACCCCAGAAGTTCAGGGCGGCTACACCTTC.

The chain couples TRBV6-2 or TRBV6-3 to TRBJ2-7; 7 bases are a match to TRBD1. The CDR3 runs to 16 residues. The V gene's germline CDR1 is MNHEY and CDR2 SVGEGT. Losses at the gene ends were 5 bases for V and 0 bases for J; bases not matched to a gene: 10. In DNA, the CDR3 is TGTGCCAGCAGTCCACAGGGGTACCCCCTCTCCTACGAGCAGTACTTC. Its translation is CASSPQGYPLSYEQYF.

This clone came up many times. This chain links TRBV6-1 with TRBJ1-2; unclear D gene. Trimming cost V 1 base and J 4 bases, with 7 bases left between them. The CDR3 is 13 residues long. Germline CDR1 MNHNS, CDR2 SASEGT. The CDR3 DNA follows: TGTGCCAGCAGTGAAGACCTAACCTATGGCTACACCTTC. It encodes CASSEDLTYGYTF.

The rearrangement joins TRBV24-1 to TRBJ2-1; the match to TRBD1 covers 8 bases. The CDR3 consists of 14 residues. Germline V gene sequence: CDR1 KGHDR, CDR2 SFDVKD. The V gene end was trimmed by 6 bases and the J gene end by 9 bases; junction bases not matched to a gene: 9. CDR3 in DNA: TGTGCCACCAGTCAAGGAGGGACAGGCGGTGAGCAGTTCTTC. This sequence encodes CATSQGGTGGEQFF.

CDR3 sequence (DNA): TGTGCCAGCAGCAAGGACAGCCTAGATGGCTACACCTTC. Its protein is CASSKDSLDGYTF. The chain carries TRBV9 and TRBJ1-2; TRBD1 is a possible D gene (6 bases). The CDR3 extends over 13 amino acids. Germline CDR1 and CDR2: SGDLS and YYNGEE. The V end lost 4 bases, the J end lost 6 bases, and 13 bases lay between the germline ends.

This clone has just a few counts. The rearrangement joins TRBV9 to TRBJ2-2, with a weak D call TRBD2 (6 bases). This CDR3 is 13 amino acids long. Trimming pared 5 bases from V and 2 bases from J, leaving 7 bases between. Germline CDR1 and CDR2: SGDLS and YYNGEE. As DNA, the CDR3 is TGTGCCAGCAGGCGGGGCAACACCGGGGAGCTGTTTTTT. This encodes CASRRGNTGELFF.

About this clone itself: This sample includes further DNA sequences coding for the same CDR3. The chain has TRBV12-3 or TRBV12-4 and TRBJ2-7, with D perhaps TRBD2 (5 bases). V gave up 3 bases and J gave up 5 bases, with 5 bases separating them. The CDR3 length is 11 residues. CDR3 DNA: TGTGCCAGCAGTTTGAGGGACGAGCAGTACTTC. Amino acids: CASSLRDEQYF.

The chain combines TRBV6-5 with TRBJ1-1; D is perhaps TRBD1 (6 bases). Germline V CDR1 and CDR2: MNHEY, SVGAGI. The V and J ends lost 8 bases and 0 bases respectively, with 10 bases between them. The CDR3 is made up of 13 amino acids. The CDR3 nucleotides are TGTGCCAGCGGTCAGGGGATGAACACTGAAGCTTTCTTT. Amino acid sequence: CASGQGMNTEAFF.

The chain links TRBV7-3 to TRBJ1-1; no definite D call. The germline V and J ends were trimmed by 2 bases and 4 bases, with 17 bases remaining between them. The CDR3 loop spans 16 amino acids. Germline V lookup: CDR1 SGHTA, CDR2 FQGTGA. CDR3 in DNA: TGTGCCAGCAGCTTATATATCGCTGAGTATCCCACTGAAGCTTTCTTT. It translates to CASSLYIAEYPTEAFF.

The V call is TRBV4-1, the J call TRBJ2-2; TRBD2 agrees at 8 bases. Germline V gene data show CDR1 as MGHRA and CDR2 as YSYEKL. Trimming at V came to 4 bases and at J to 1 base, leaving 2 bases not matched to a gene. The CDR3 sequence is 15 residues long. CDR3: CASSLAGMNTGELFF. DNA for the CDR3: TGCGCCAGCAGCCTAGCGGGGATGAACACCGGGGAGCTGTTTTTT.

This chain joins TRBV2 and TRBJ1-2, with a possible D match to TRBD1 (5 bases). V was cut by 2 bases and J by 3 bases, with 10 bases left in between. This CDR3 contains 14 residues. Germline assignment: CDR1 SNHLY and CDR2 FYNNEI. In DNA form, the CDR3 reads TGTGCCAGCAGTGAACAGGGCCTAGACTATGGCTACACCTTC. It specifies CASSEQGLDYGYTF.

The chain is built from TRBV5-8 and TRBJ1-3; D remains unclear. The CDR3 extends over 14 amino acids. Germline V gene lookup returns CDR1 SGHTS and CDR2 YDEGEE. V lost 4 bases and J lost 4, with 12 bases in between. Written as DNA, the CDR3 is TGTGCCAGCAGCGATCTTAGAGGCGGAAACACCATATATTTT. Amino acids: CASSDLRGGNTIYF.

V gene TRBV6-5 combines with J gene TRBJ2-1, with a possible D match to TRBD2 (5 bases). The V and J ends lost 6 bases and 5 bases respectively, with 14 bases between them. Germline V gene sequence: CDR1 MNHEY, CDR2 SVGAGI. This CDR3 is built from 14 residues. CDR3 DNA: TGTGCCAGCAGGAGGGAAGGACTGAACAATGAGCAGTTCTTC. Translating it yields CASRREGLNNEQFF.

V usage is TRBV27 and J usage is TRBJ2-3, with 13 bases fitting TRBD2. The germline V gene has CDR1 MNHEY and CDR2 SMNVEV (reference sequence). This CDR3 spans 15 amino acids. V shed 6 bases and J 5 bases; nucleotides not matched to a gene: 5. The CDR3 DNA sequence: TGTGCCAGCAGCCTAACTAGCGGGGGGGGAGATACGCAGTATTTT. Its protein is CASSLTSGGGDTQYF.

The CDR3 region has the DNA TGTGCCACCAGTGAGCGGGCGGTAAATCAGCCCCAGCATTTT. As protein: CATSERAVNQPQHF. This chain connects TRBV24-1 to TRBJ1-5, with D uncertain. The V end was cut by 4 bases, the J end by 4 bases, with 10 bases between. This CDR3 has 14 residues. Germline CDR1 KGHDR, CDR2 SFDVKD.

The V gene is TRBV5-1, the J gene TRBJ2-5; D is perhaps TRBD2 (7 bases). Germline V gene sequence: CDR1 SGHRS, CDR2 YFSETQ. V gave up 2 bases and J gave up 4 bases, with 18 bases separating them. The CDR3 contains 16 residues. CDR3 sequence reads: CASSFERGAIRETQYF. CDR3 in DNA: TGCGCCAGCAGCTTTGAACGGGGGGCGATTCGAGAGACCCAGTACTTC.

This chain uses TRBV6-1 with TRBJ1-2, with D maybe TRBD1 (6 bases). The CDR3 loop spans 13 amino acids. V lost 3 bases to trimming and J lost 6 bases, with 11 bases between them. Germline CDR1 reads MNHNS; CDR2 reads SASEGT. This chain's CDR3 is CASSDGRGDGYTF. In DNA, the CDR3 is TGTGCCAGCAGTGATGGCAGGGGCGATGGCTACACCTTC.

The rearrangement links TRBV12-3 or TRBV12-4 to TRBJ1-1; no clear D gene. Between the trimmed V and J ends, which lost 3 bases and 7 bases, there was a span of 9 bases. The CDR3 length is 12 residues. The CDR3 nucleotides read TGTGCCAGCAGTTTGGAGTACGGTGAAGCTTTCTTT. Its protein is CASSLEYGEAFF.

Regarding this clone: Other DNA variants within this sample encode the same CDR3. The rearrangement uses TRBV10-3 and TRBJ1-1; D may be TRBD1 (6 bases). CDR3 size: 13 residues. CDR1 is ENHRY, CDR2 SYGVKD, per germline. The V and J ends lost 3 bases and 1 base respectively, with 6 bases between them. CDR3 in amino acids: CAISEQGNTEAFF. CDR3 nucleotide sequence: TGTGCCATCAGTGAACAGGGGAACACTGAAGCTTTCTTT.

This chain joins TRBV7-2 and TRBJ1-4, with D possibly TRBD1 on 6 matching bases. This CDR3 comprises 12 residues. The germline gives CDR1 SGHTA, CDR2 FQGNSA. V lost 5 bases, J lost 5 bases, and 6 bases lay in between. The chain's CDR3 is CASSQGNEKLFF. The CDR3 DNA reads as TGTGCCAGCAGCCAGGGGAATGAAAAACTGTTTTTT.